A selection of T cell receptor beta chains follows, all from one sample in a study of regulatory T cells in long-lasting Graves disease. TCRdb reprocessed the multiplex PCR reads via MiXCR and lists one record per CDR3 protein. The sample lists about 620,000 distinct CDR3 sequences, roughly 15% seen once, with 18% in the top ten. These data were also filed under a second study, of T cells in Graves' hyperthyroidism and ophthalmopathy.

The sample here was peripheral blood mononuclear cells (PBMCs), taken at new diagnosis, from a patient treated with antithyroid drugs. The receptors shown here come from a woman under 40 with Graves disease. The CDR3 runs from the conserved cysteine through the conserved F or W. Each record gives: clone size, J gene, CDR3 length, D gene, V gene, CDR3 protein, CDR3 DNA. The D gene is left open where the match is weak. Some rows have no size entry. The others give once, few or many, or a class for an expanded clone.

.	TRBJ1-5	14	TRBD1	TRBV19	CASSTIQGDQPQHF	TGTGCCAGTAGTACAATTCAGGGGGATCAGCCCCAGCATTTT
many	TRBJ2-1	13	.	TRBV7-2	CASSLGVRWEQFF	TGTGCCAGCAGCTTAGGAGTCAGGTGGGAGCAGTTCTTC
.	TRBJ2-7	15	TRBD1	TRBV6-4	CASSYLSMTGAEQYF	TGTGCCAGCAGTTACTTATCTATGACAGGGGCCGAGCAGTACTTC
.	TRBJ1-1	13	.	TRBV4-1	CASSQESEWGAFF	TGCGCCAGCAGCCAAGAGAGTGAATGGGGGGCTTTCTTT
.	TRBJ2-5	17	.	TRBV6-2/TRBV6-3	CASTESRGTKAQETQYF	TGTGCCAGCACCGAATCGAGGGGGACCAAGGCCCAAGAGACCCAGTACTTC
many	TRBJ1-5	16	TRBD1	TRBV20-1	CSARATPGQFNQPQHF	TGCAGTGCTAGGGCTACTCCGGGACAGTTCAATCAGCCCCAGCATTTT
.	TRBJ2-1	16	TRBD2	TRBV11-1	CASSLQQGLAGNEQFF	TGTGCCAGCAGCTTACAACAGGGACTAGCTGGGAATGAGCAGTTCTTC
many	TRBJ2-5	15	TRBD1	TRBV11-2	CASSSTGGVLETQYF	TGTGCCAGCAGCTCGACAGGGGGCGTACTAGAGACCCAGTACTTC
.	TRBJ2-7	14	.	TRBV10-3	CAISDGTQAYEQYF	TGTGCCATCAGTGACGGGACACAAGCCTACGAGCAGTACTTC
.	TRBJ1-2	12	.	TRBV28	CASSAGVGGYTF	TGTGCCAGCAGTGCAGGGGTTGGCGGCTACACCTTC
few	TRBJ2-5	14	.	TRBV20-1	CSAEGLPVVETQYF	TGCAGTGCTGAGGGGCTCCCAGTAGTAGAGACCCAGTACTTC
few	TRBJ2-1	13	TRBD1	TRBV20-1	CSAIRDSNNEQFF	TGCAGTGCTATCCGGGACAGCAACAATGAGCAGTTCTTC
many	TRBJ1-6	15	TRBD1	TRBV28	CASSLWDRDNSPLHF	TGTGCCAGCAGTTTATGGGACAGGGATAATTCACCCCTCCACTTT